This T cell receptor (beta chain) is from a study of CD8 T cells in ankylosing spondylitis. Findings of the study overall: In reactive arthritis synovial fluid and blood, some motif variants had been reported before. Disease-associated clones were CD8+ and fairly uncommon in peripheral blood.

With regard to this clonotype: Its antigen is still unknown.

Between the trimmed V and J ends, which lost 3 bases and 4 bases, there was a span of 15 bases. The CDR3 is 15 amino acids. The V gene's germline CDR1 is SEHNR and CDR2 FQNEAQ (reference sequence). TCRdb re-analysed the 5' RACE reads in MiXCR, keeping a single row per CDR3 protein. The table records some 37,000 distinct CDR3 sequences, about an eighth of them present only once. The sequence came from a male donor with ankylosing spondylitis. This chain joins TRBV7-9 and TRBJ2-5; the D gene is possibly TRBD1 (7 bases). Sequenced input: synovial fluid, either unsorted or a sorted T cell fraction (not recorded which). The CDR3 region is CASSLQGGRTETQYF. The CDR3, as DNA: TGTGCCAGCAGCTTGCAGGGGGGCCGAACAGAGACCCAGTACTTC.